The next 31 T cell receptor beta chains were all read from a single sample in a study of T cell repertoires in cytomegalovirus infection. TCRdb reprocessed the reads with MiXCR, giving one entry per CDR3 protein. The sample lists about 770,000 distinct CDR3 sequences; just under 30% were seen once. The antigens for these receptors are not known. The sequencing used cultured CD8+ T cells from PBMCs, collected from culture after CMV antigen stimulation. The receptors were sampled from a human donor in good health (CMV status not recorded). Some clones in this sample may be carry-over from other donors' samples.

The chain employs TRBV27 and TRBJ2-7; D is unresolved. The V gene lost 3 bases and the J gene lost 3 bases, with 18 bases spanning the gap. Germline V gene lookup returns CDR1 MNHEY and CDR2 SMNVEV (reference sequence). This CDR3 spans 16 amino acids. CDR3 sequence reads: CASSFKETQLFYEQYF. As DNA, the CDR3 is TGTGCCAGCAGTTTCAAGGAGACGCAGTTATTCTACGAGCAGTACTTC.

This clonotype came up many times. The chain couples TRBV7-8 to TRBJ1-5; 8 positions match TRBD1. V gave up 5 bases and J gave up 0 bases; unmatched junction bases: 3. This CDR3 comprises 15 residues. The germline V gene has CDR1 SGHVS and CDR2 FQNEAQ. The DNA of the CDR3 is TGTGCCAGCAGCGGACAGGGTTATAGCAATCAGCCCCAGCATTTT. Translating gives CASSGQGYSNQPQHF.

The V and J genes are TRBV10-3 and TRBJ2-2; the match to TRBD1 covers 9 bases. Germline V CDR1 and CDR2: ENHRY, SYGVKD. After removal of 8 bases from V and 0 bases from J, the junction contained 10 bases not matched to a gene. CDR3 length: 17 amino acids. This CDR3 reads CAIPDHRGPANTGELFF. DNA of the CDR3: TGTGCCATCCCGGATCACAGGGGGCCCGCGAACACCGGGGAGCTGTTTTTT.

This clonotype has just a few counts. In DNA form, the CDR3 reads TGTGCCAGTAGGCGTGTAAGTCGTGGGTACGCTAGCACAGATACGCAGTATTTT. It translates to CASRRVSRGYASTDTQYF. This sequence joins TRBV19 and TRBJ2-3; D call uncertain. CDR3 length: 18 amino acids. Germline lookup yields CDR1 LNHDA and CDR2 SQIVND (reference sequence). V was pared by 6 bases and J by 0 bases, with 22 bases between.

V and J are TRBV5-6 and TRBJ2-2; D possibly uses TRBD1 or TRBD2 (5 bases each). CDR1 and CDR2 from the germline V gene are SGHDT and YYEEEE. V was pared by 4 bases and J by 7 bases, with 11 bases between. The CDR3 has 13 amino acids. The CDR3, as DNA: TGTGCCAGCAGCCAGAGGGGTCTCGGGGAGCTGTTTTTT. The encoded protein is CASSQRGLGELFF.

This clonotype showed up just a few times. V gene TRBV12-3 or TRBV12-4 combines with J gene TRBJ2-3; possibly TRBD1 for D (6 bases). The CDR3 loop spans 17 amino acids. V was pared by 5 bases and J by 6 bases, with 24 bases between. The CDR3 loop reads CASSHYAGTSGWDTQYF. Written as DNA, the CDR3 is TGTGCCAGCAGTCACTATGCCGGGACATCAGGTTGGGATACGCAGTATTTT.

The chain is built from TRBV6-5 and TRBJ2-7, with D possibly matching TRBD2 (5 bases). The CDR3 runs to 14 residues. The ends were cut back, 5 bases at V and 7 bases at J, with 18 bases in the middle. Germline V gives CDR1 MNHEY, CDR2 SVGAGI. The CDR3, as DNA: TGTGCCAGCAGTCCTCGGGGTACCCGGGGTGAGCAGTACGTC. It is translated as CASSPRGTRGEQYV.

The chain links TRBV2 to TRBJ1-4, with D possibly matching TRBD1 (5 bases). CDR1 and CDR2 from the germline V gene are SNHLY and FYNNEI. This CDR3 region has 13 residues. Trimming removed 8 bases from V and 5 bases from J, with 12 bases in between. Here the CDR3 reads CASQDRANEKLFF. CDR3 DNA sequence: TGTGCCAGCCAAGACAGAGCAAATGAAAAACTGTTTTTT.

This chain uses TRBV9 with TRBJ1-1, with D perhaps matching TRBD1 (6 bases). This CDR3 contains 14 residues. V dropped 4 bases and J dropped 7 bases, with 17 bases sitting between them. Germline V gene lookup returns CDR1 SGDLS and CDR2 YYNGEE. Here the CDR3 reads CASSSPYEGDEAFF. CDR3 DNA sequence: TGTGCCAGCAGCTCCCCCTACGAGGGGGATGAAGCTTTCTTT.

This clonotype was counted at least ten times. The chain carries TRBV7-6 and TRBJ2-6; D not resolved. CDR3 length: 16 residues. V lost 8 bases, J lost 0 bases, and 14 bases lay in between. Germline CDR1 reads SGHVS; CDR2 reads FNYEAQ. The CDR3 region is CASGFDRFSGANVLTF. The CDR3 coding sequence is TGTGCCAGCGGATTCGACCGATTCTCTGGGGCCAACGTCCTGACTTTC.

This clonotype was counted only a few times. The chain employs TRBV7-9 and TRBJ2-5; 9 bases agree with TRBD2. The length of the CDR3 is 15 residues. Germline lookup yields CDR1 SEHNR and CDR2 FQNEAQ (reference sequence). Trimming cost V 5 bases and J 7 bases; bases outside gene matches: 11. The CDR3 region has the DNA TGTGCCAGCAGCCCGACTAGCGGAGGAGTAGGGACCCAGTACTTC. It codes for CASSPTSGGVGTQYF.

This clonotype was picked up a small number of times. CDR3 loop: CASSGQIPFLSSYNSPLHF. The CDR3 region has the DNA TGTGCCAGCAGTGGACAGATTCCCTTCCTAAGCTCCTATAATTCACCCCTCCACTTT. This chain connects TRBV6-2 or TRBV6-3 to TRBJ1-6; D might be TRBD1 (6 bases). Germline V lookup: CDR1 MNHEY, CDR2 SVGEGT. The V gene lost 5 bases and the J gene lost 0 bases, with 20 bases spanning the gap. The CDR3 runs 19 residues.

This clonotype was counted many times. The rearrangement uses TRBV12-3 or TRBV12-4 and TRBJ1-2; D not resolved. V was shortened by 4 bases and J by 5 bases, with 23 bases between the two germline ends. This CDR3 region has 17 residues. Here the CDR3 DNA reads TGTGCCAGCAGTTCAGGCGCGAGGTCCGAGTCCGAATATGGCTACACCTTC. Protein: CASSSGARSESEYGYTF.

This clonotype was found once. The V and J genes are TRBV25-1 and TRBJ2-5; D may be TRBD2 (6 bases). V was shortened by 4 bases and J by 5 bases, with 11 bases between the two germline ends. The CDR3 runs 13 residues. Germline V gene sequence: CDR1 MGHDK, CDR2 SYGVNS. This CDR3 is CASSAHGGETQYF. CDR3 sequence (DNA): TGTGCCAGCAGTGCTCATGGAGGGGAGACCCAGTACTTC.

This clonotype appeared a few times. The V and J genes are TRBV7-6 and TRBJ2-1; D possibly matches TRBD1 or TRBD2 (5 bases each). The CDR3 is 16 amino acids. Germline V CDR1 and CDR2: SGHVS, FNYEAQ. V lost 3 bases, J lost 1 base, and 13 bases lay in between. The CDR3 region has the DNA TGTGCCAGCAGCTTCGAGGGGAAGAAGTCCTACAATGAGCAGTTCTTC. It yields the protein CASSFEGKKSYNEQFF.

The chain recombines TRBV4-2 with TRBJ1-2; D perhaps matches TRBD1 (5 bases). The CDR3 is made up of 16 amino acids. V dropped 0 bases and J dropped 6 bases, with 17 bases sitting between them. The germline CDR1 and CDR2 sequences are LGHNA and YNFKEQ. The CDR3 nucleotides are TGTGCCAGCAGCCAAGATATAACAGGCTGGGAGGATGGCTACACCTTC. Its protein product is CASSQDITGWEDGYTF.

V usage is TRBV7-9 and J usage is TRBJ1-2; D is uncertain. Per germline, CDR1 SEHNR and CDR2 FQNEAQ (reference sequence). Trimming took off 1 base at V and 5 bases at J, with 11 bases between the two ends. The CDR3 loop spans 14 amino acids. DNA for the CDR3: TGTGCCAGCAGCTTAGTGGCAGAAAATTATGGCTACACCTTC. Translation: CASSLVAENYGYTF.

The rearrangement links TRBV12-3 or TRBV12-4 to TRBJ1-1; D uncertain. The V gene lost 3 bases and the J gene lost 0 bases, with 11 bases spanning the gap. There are 15 residues in the CDR3. CDR3 bases: TGTGCCAGCAGTTTTAGGTCAGGCATGAACACTGAAGCTTTCTTT. Translation: CASSFRSGMNTEAFF.

This clonotype was counted between two and nine times. This chain connects TRBV19 to TRBJ1-5, with 8 bases fitting TRBD1. Trimming at V came to 7 bases and at J to 3 bases, leaving 5 bases not matched to a gene. CDR3 size: 14 residues. CDR1 is LNHDA and CDR2 is SQIVND in the germline V gene (reference sequence). The CDR3 nucleotides are TGTGCCAGTATTGGACAGGGCCTCAATCAGCCCCAGCATTTT. It is translated as CASIGQGLNQPQHF.

The CDR3 protein is CASSQLTGSNGYTF. The DNA for the CDR3 is TGTGCCAGCAGCCAGCTCACAGGGAGTAATGGCTACACCTTC. V usage is TRBV4-2 and J usage is TRBJ1-2; D is perhaps TRBD1 (6 bases). This CDR3 region has 14 residues. The V end was cut by 3 bases, the J end by 6 bases, with 14 bases between. Germline V gives CDR1 LGHNA, CDR2 YNFKEQ.

This sequence joins TRBV11-2 and TRBJ2-5; either TRBD1 or TRBD2 may supply D (5 bases each). The CDR3 sequence is 13 residues long. Germline V CDR1 and CDR2: SGHAT, FQNNGV. V was clipped by 5 bases and J by 10 bases, with 17 bases between them. As DNA, the CDR3 is TGTGCCAGCAGCCCCGAGGGGACGCAGGACCAGTACTTC. Protein sequence: CASSPEGTQDQYF.

This clonotype appeared a few times. Germline is not matched at one junction end, which may reflect a read error. The CDR3 region has the DNA TGTGCTAGCAGCCCGGTCCCGGACGGGGAGCTGTTTTTT. Its translation: CASSPVPDGELFF. The V call is TRBV7-7, the J call TRBJ2-2; D unclear. The CDR3 has 13 residues. Germline lookup yields CDR1 SSHAT and CDR2 FNYEAQ (reference sequence).

This clonotype was seen more than once but under ten times. The chain has TRBV7-9 and TRBJ2-7; weak D call: TRBD1 (6 bases). V was trimmed by 1 base and J by 5 bases, leaving 9 bases between them. The CDR3 is 13 amino acids. The germline V gene encodes CDR1 SEHNR and CDR2 FQNEAQ (reference sequence). The CDR3 sequence is CASSLDRADEQYV. The CDR3 bases are TGTGCCAGCAGCTTAGACAGGGCGGACGAGCAGTACGTC.

This clonotype was seen only once. The CDR3 sequence is CASSKTGTHISGANVLTF. CDR3 bases: TGTGCCAGCAGCAAAACCGGGACACACATCTCTGGGGCCAACGTCCTGACTTTC. This chain links TRBV7-4 with TRBJ2-6, with a weak D call TRBD1 (6 bases). CDR1 is SGHVT and CDR2 is SQSDAQ in the germline V gene. CDR3 length: 18 amino acids. V shed 5 bases and J shed 0 bases, with 17 bases lying between them.

Note on this clonotype: Relative to the germline gene, one junction end is altered; a read error may explain this. V gene TRBV7-2 combines with J gene TRBJ2-3; 14 positions agree with TRBD2. Germline assignment: CDR1 SGHTA and CDR2 FQGNSA. The CDR3 loop spans 17 amino acids. The CDR3 region is CASSPPGLAGGTDTRYF. The CDR3, as DNA: TGTGCCAGCAGCCCACCCGGACTAGCGGGGGGCACAGATACGCGGTATTTT.

This clonotype has only a few counts. V is TRBV10-3 and J is TRBJ2-3; possibly TRBD2 for D (6 bases). The CDR3 is 15 residues long. The germline V gene has CDR1 ENHRY and CDR2 SYGVKD. Trimming removed 2 bases from V and 3 bases from J, with 12 bases in between. The CDR3 coding sequence is TGTGCCATCAGTGAGACGGGGGTTGGGACAGATACGCAGTATTTT. As protein: CAISETGVGTDTQYF.

The V gene is TRBV27, the J gene TRBJ2-1; tentatively, D is TRBD2 (6 bases). Deletions cut 7 bases from V and 8 bases from J, with 12 bases between. The CDR3 is 12 amino acids. Germline V gene data show CDR1 as MNHEY and CDR2 as SMNVEV (reference sequence). CDR3 residues: CASMEGSYEQFF. For the CDR3, the DNA is TGTGCCAGCATGGAGGGGAGCTATGAGCAGTTCTTC.

This rearrangement joins TRBV5-1 to TRBJ2-1, with a possible D match to TRBD2 (5 bases). This CDR3 region has 18 residues. Trimming removed 0 bases from V and 0 bases from J, with 16 bases in between. Germline CDR1 SGHRS, CDR2 YFSETQ. The CDR3 reads CASSLGLGRGSSYNEQFF. The DNA of the CDR3 is TGCGCCAGCAGCTTGGGGCTAGGGCGCGGGTCCTCCTACAATGAGCAGTTCTTC.

This clonotype was detected once. This rearrangement joins TRBV20-1 to TRBJ2-1; perhaps D is TRBD1 or TRBD2 (5 bases each). The CDR3 is made up of 15 amino acids. V lost 0 bases, J lost 9 bases, and 18 bases lay in between. CDR1 DFQATT and CDR2 SNEGSKA come from the germline V gene (reference sequence). This chain's CDR3 is CSAREGPEGFGEQFF. CDR3 DNA sequence: TGCAGTGCTAGAGAGGGACCAGAAGGATTTGGTGAGCAGTTCTTC.

This rearrangement joins TRBV6-5 to TRBJ1-4; no reliable D call. Trimming removed 6 bases from V and 0 bases from J, with 11 bases in between. The CDR3 length is 15 residues. The germline CDR1 and CDR2 sequences are MNHEY and SVGAGI. The chain's CDR3 is CASREDGSTNEKLFF. DNA of the CDR3: TGTGCCAGCAGGGAAGACGGCTCAACTAATGAAAAACTGTTTTTT.

In its sample, this clonotype was seen a few times. The chain has TRBV12-3 or TRBV12-4 and TRBJ2-7; D is unresolved. CDR3 length equals 11 residues. The germline V and J ends were trimmed by 8 bases and 3 bases, with 8 bases remaining between them. The CDR3 DNA is TGTGCCAGCGGGAAGGGCTACGAGCAGTACTTC. Its protein product is CASGKGYEQYF.